This T cell receptor (beta chain) stems from a study of shared clonotypes between healthy human individuals. An assay was performed, and its level was deep. Each unsorted PBMC replicate got 300 ng genomic DNA, 25,000 to 30,000 genomes. Per the original methods: From ImmunoSEQ came sequences covering only the junction and carrying no quality scores, so filtering differed. Sequenced by immunoSEQ multiplex PCR; TCRdb stores in-frame clones only, minus some. The V and J calls and the clone size are those of that table, but D and trimming were determined from the DNA. The sample has 450,000 to 500,000 clones, 60% to 80% seen once; the top ten hold 12%. Per the germline V gene, CDR1 is SGHAT and CDR2 is FQDESV (reference sequence). Trimming took 5 bases from V and 8 from J, leaving 16 bases between them. The CDR3 totals 14 residues. Findings of the study overall: The genetic and exposure-history diversity represented was limited by few donors.

Details on this clone: The target antigen is unknown.

The V and J genes are TRBV11-1 and TRBJ2-1; possible D gene TRBD1, 6 bases. The receptor was isolated from a woman aged 40 to 50 in good health. Some clones in this sample may be carry-over from other donors' samples. Material: PBMCs. DNA for the CDR3: TGTGCCAGCAGCGCCCTAGGGGGACGGGATGAGCAGTTCTTC. It translates to CASSALGGRDEQFF.